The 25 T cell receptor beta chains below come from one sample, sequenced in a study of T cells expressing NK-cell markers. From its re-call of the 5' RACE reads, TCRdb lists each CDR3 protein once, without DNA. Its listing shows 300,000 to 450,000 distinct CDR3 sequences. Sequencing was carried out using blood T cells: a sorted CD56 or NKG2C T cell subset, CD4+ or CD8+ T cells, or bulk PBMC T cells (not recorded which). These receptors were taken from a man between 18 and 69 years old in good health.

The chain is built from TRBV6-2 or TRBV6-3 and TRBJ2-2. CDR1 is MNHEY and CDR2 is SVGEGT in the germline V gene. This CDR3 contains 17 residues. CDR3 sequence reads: CASSFRLDSANTGELFF.

CDR3 amino acids: CASSLTASLYNEQFF. The V and J genes are TRBV11-2 and TRBJ2-1. CDR3 length: 15 residues. Germline values: CDR1 SGHAT, CDR2 FQNNGV.

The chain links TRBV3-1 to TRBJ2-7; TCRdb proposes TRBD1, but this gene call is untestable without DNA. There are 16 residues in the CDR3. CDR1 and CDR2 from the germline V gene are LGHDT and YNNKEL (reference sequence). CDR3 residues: CASSLRDRASSYEQYF.

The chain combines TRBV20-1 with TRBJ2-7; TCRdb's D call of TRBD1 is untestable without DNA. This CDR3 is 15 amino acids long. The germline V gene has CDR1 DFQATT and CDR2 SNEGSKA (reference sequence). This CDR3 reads CSARGGVRGRGEQYF.

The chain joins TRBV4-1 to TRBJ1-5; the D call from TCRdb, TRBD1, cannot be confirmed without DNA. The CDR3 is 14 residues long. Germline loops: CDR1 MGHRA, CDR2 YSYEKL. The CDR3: CASSGGMNNQPQHF.

The CDR3 is CASSPGQGKYTEAFF. The chain joins TRBV21-1 to TRBJ1-1; TCRdb gives TRBD1 as the D gene, but with no DNA this cannot be confirmed. TRBV21-1 is shown as a pseudogene. This CDR3 comprises 15 residues.

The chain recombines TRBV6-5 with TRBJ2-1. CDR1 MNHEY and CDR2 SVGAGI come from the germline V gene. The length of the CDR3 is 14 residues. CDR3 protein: CASSYSIIDNEQFF.

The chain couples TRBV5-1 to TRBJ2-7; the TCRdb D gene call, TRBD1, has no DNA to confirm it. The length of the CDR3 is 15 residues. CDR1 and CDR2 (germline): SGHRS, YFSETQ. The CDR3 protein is CASSLGTGGIHEQYF.

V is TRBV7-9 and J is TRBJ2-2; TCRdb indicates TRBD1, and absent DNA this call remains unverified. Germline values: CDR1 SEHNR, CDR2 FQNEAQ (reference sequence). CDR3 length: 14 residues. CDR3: CASSRTGWTGELFF.

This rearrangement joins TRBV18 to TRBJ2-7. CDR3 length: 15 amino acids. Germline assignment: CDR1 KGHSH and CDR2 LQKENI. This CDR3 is CASSPPGVSSYEQYF. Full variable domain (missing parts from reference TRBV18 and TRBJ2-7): NAGVMQNPRHLVRRRGQEARLRCSPMKGHSHVYWYRQLPEEGLKFMVYLQKENIIDESGMPKERFSAEFPKEGPSILRIQQVVRGDSAAYFCASSPPGVSSYEQYFGPGTRLTVT.

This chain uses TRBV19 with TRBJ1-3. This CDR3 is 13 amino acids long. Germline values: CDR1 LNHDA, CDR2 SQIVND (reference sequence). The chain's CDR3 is CASNPRSGNTIYF.

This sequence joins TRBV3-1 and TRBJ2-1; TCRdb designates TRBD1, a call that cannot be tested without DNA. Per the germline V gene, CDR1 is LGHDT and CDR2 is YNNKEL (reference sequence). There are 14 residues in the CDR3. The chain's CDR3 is CASSRAGKGDEQFF.

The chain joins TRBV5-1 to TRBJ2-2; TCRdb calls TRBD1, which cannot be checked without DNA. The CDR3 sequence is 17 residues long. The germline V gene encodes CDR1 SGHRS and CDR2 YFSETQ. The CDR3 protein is CASSLHSQGGNTGELFF. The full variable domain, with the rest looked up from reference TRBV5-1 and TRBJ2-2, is KAGVTQTPRYLIKTRGQQVTLSCSPISGHRSVSWYQQTPGQGLQFLFEYFSETQRNKGNFPGRFSGRQFSNSRSEMNVSTLELGDSALYLCASSLHSQGGNTGELFFGEGSRLTVL.

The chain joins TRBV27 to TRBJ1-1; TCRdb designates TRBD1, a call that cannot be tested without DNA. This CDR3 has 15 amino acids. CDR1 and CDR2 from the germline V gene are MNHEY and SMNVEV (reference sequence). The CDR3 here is CASRVRGTLNTEAFF.

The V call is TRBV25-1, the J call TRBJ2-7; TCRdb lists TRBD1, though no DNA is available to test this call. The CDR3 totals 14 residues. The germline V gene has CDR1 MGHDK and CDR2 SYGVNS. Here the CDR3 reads CASTQVKGVYEQYF.

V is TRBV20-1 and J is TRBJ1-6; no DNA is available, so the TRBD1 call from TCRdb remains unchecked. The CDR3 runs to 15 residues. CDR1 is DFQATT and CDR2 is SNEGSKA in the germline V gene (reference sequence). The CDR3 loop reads CSARGDGQTFSPLHF.

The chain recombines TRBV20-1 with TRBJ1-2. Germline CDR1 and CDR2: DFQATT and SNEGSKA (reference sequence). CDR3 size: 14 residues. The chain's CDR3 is CSARGTGFVYGYTF.

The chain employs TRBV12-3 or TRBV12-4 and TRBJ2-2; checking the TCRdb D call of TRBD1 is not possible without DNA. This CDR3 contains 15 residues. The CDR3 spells CASSVSIQGSGELFF.

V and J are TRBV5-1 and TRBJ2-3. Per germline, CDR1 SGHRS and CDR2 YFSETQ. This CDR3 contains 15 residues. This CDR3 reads CASSLDMLGTDTQYF.

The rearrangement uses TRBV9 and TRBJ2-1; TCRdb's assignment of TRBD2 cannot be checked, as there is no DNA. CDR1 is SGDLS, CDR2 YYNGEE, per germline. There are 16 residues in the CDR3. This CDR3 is CASSERGGVGDNEQFF.

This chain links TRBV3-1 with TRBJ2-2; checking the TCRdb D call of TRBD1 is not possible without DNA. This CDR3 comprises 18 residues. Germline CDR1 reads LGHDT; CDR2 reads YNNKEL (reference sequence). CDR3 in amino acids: CASSQDDRGIANTGELFF.

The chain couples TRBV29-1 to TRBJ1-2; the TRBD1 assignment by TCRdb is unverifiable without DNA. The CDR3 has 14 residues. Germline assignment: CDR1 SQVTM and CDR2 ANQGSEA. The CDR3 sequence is CSTDTGQGDYGYTF.

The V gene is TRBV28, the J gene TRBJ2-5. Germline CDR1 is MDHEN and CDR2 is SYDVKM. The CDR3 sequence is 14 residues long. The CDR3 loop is CASGFVGVQETQYF.

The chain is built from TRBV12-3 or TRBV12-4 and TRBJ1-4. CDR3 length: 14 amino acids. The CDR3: CASTPFTRDEKLFF.

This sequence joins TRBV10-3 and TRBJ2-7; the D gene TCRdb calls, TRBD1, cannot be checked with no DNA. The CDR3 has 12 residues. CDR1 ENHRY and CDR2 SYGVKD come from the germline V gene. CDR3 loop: CAAATGVHEQYF.